What follows is one T cell receptor beta chain and its context. What it recognizes is unknown. An end of the junction differs from the germline gene, which may be a read error. The data stem from a study of tumor-infiltrating lymphocytes in primary liver carcinoma. Study context: Between about 4 and 11 cm across, the tumors were all of stage T1-T3 N0M0.

The investigators made TCR beta cDNA from 400 to 550 ng total RNA, using a constant-region primer. Sequencing libraries for TCR beta derived from three nested multiplex PCR rounds that used slightly modified ARM-PCR. Use of TRBV1-TRBV30 forward primers with a C-beta reverse primer characterized the first two PCR rounds, which lasted nine to eleven cycles each. TCRdb passed the multiplex PCR reads through MiXCR, listing each CDR3 protein once. The repertoire holds roughly 30,000 distinct CDR3 sequences, with around two thirds as singletons. The CDR3 totals 17 residues. CDR1 is SGHNT and CDR2 is YENEEA in the germline V gene. General study results and limits: Only about 8-24% of top clones were detected in all five tumor regions.

Taking roughly 20-34 mg of unsorted bulk tissue, the authors co-extracted RNA and DNA. Chronic HBV infection was present in the patients, who were treatment-naive. The specimen sequenced was liver tumor tissue from sampling region 3. Subset: tumor region T3, left-lateral pole. This TCR was sampled from a woman in her thirties with primary liver carcinoma and hepatitis B virus infection. V is TRBV11-3 and J is TRBJ2-5, with D maybe TRBD1 (5 bases). The CDR3 DNA sequence: TGTGCCAGCAGGAGGTGGACAAATTGGCGCCTTCAAGAGACTCAGTACTTC. This translates into CASRRWTNWRLQETQYF.